This TCR beta chain was captured by sequencing in a study of blood T cell repertoires in COVID-19. Background on the study: Material from acute and convalescent COVID-19 was sourced from the United States, Italy and Spain. T cells, B-cell-depleted T cells, or PBMCs provided the cDNA or gDNA that served as material.

From germline, CDR1 is LNHNV and CDR2 YYDKDF (reference sequence). The CDR3 loop spans 13 amino acids. The germline V and J ends were trimmed by 6 bases and 0 bases, with 6 bases remaining between them. Cohort allocation depended upon clinical history that participants reported. How the authors handled the data: How many nucleated cells were present was estimated from reference gene primer amplification. Sequenced by immunoSEQ multiplex PCR; TCRdb stores in-frame clones only, minus some. For V, J and clone size, that table is used; D and trimming come from the DNA. The sample lists around 260,000 clones, about 93% occurring once.

Sequenced: PBMCs or T cells enriched from blood (not recorded which). This TCR came from a woman under 40 who had recovered from COVID-19. J is TRBJ2-1 and V is TRBV15, with D maybe TRBD2 (6 bases). The CDR3 DNA reads as TGTGCCACCAGACTAGCCTCCTACAATGAGCAGTTCTTC. Residues: CATRLASYNEQFF.